What follows are 21 T cell receptor beta chains derived from one specimen sequenced in a study of cytomegalovirus exposure and HLA in healthy donors. PCR involved 60 Vbeta and 13 Jbeta primers. Sequencing was performed with immunoSEQ multiplex PCR; in TCRdb, only in-frame clones are kept and a portion is missing. Among more than 85,000 clones listed, approximately 70% were seen once. The sample comprised PBMCs. The receptor set was obtained from a middle-aged man in good health and CMV-seronegative.

V is TRBV6-1 and J is TRBJ1-5, with 12 bases identical to TRBD1. The ends lost 4 bases at V and 5 bases at J; junction bases unmatched: 3. The CDR3 runs to 15 residues. CDR1 is MNHNS and CDR2 is SASEGT in the germline V gene. The CDR3 sequence: CASSAGTGGHQPQHF. The CDR3 DNA is TGTGCCAGCAGTGCCGGGACAGGGGGCCATCAGCCCCAGCATTTT.

This clone appeared once. The CDR3: CASSPQGTRDQPQHF. In nucleotides, the CDR3 is TGTGCCAGCTCACCTCAGGGAACCAGGGATCAGCCCCAGCATTTT. The J gene is TRBJ1-5, the V gene TRBV18; TRBD1 is a possible D gene (5 bases). V lost 3 bases, J lost 5 bases, and 14 bases lay in between. From germline, CDR1 is KGHSH and CDR2 LQKENI. The CDR3 is 15 amino acids.

Regarding this clone: Other DNA sequences within the sample encode an identical CDR3. The chain is built from TRBV7-2 and TRBJ1-2, with D perhaps matching TRBD1 (6 bases). This CDR3 is 14 amino acids long. CDR1 is SGHTA and CDR2 is FQGNSA in the germline V gene. The V gene lost 4 bases and the J gene lost 2 bases, with 11 bases spanning the gap. The CDR3 DNA reads as TGTGCCAGCAGCTCCTCGACAGGAAACTATGGCTACACCTTC. This translates into CASSSSTGNYGYTF.

This clone has just one count. This sequence joins TRBV9 and TRBJ2-1; 9 positions agree with TRBD1. Unmatched junction bases numbered 4, after V lost 2 bases and J lost 4 bases. The CDR3 sequence is 15 residues long. CDR1 and CDR2 (germline): SGDLS, YYNGEE. The DNA for the CDR3 is TGTGCCAGCAGCGTTACACAGGGGGCGTACAATGAGCAGTTCTTC. Translated: CASSVTQGAYNEQFF.

The chain uses TRBV6-5 and TRBJ1-5; D may be TRBD1 (6 bases). The CDR3 length is 13 residues. Germline lookup yields CDR1 MNHEY and CDR2 SVGAGI. V was shortened by 4 bases and J by 7 bases, with 11 bases between the two germline ends. The DNA of the CDR3 is TGTGCCAGCAGTTCCGGGACACGCCAGCCCCAGCATTTT. Amino acids: CASSSGTRQPQHF.

This sequence joins TRBV11-2 and TRBJ2-5; perhaps TRBD2 as D (6 bases). The germline V gene encodes CDR1 SGHAT and CDR2 FQNNGV. V lost 3 bases, J lost 6 bases, and 11 bases lay in between. The length of the CDR3 is 13 residues. For the CDR3, the DNA is TGTGCCAGCAGCTTCGGTGGGAGGCAGACCCAGTACTTC. Translated: CASSFGGRQTQYF. The full variable domain, in which reference TRBV11-2 and TRBJ2-5 provide the parts outside the CDR3, is EAGVAQSPRYKIIEKRQSVAFWCNPISGHATLYWYQQILGQGPKLLIQFQNNGVVDDSQLPKDRFSAERLKGVDSTLKIQPAKLEDSAVYLCASSFGGRQTQYFGPGTRLLVL.

The chain has TRBV2 and TRBJ2-3; TRBD2 matches at 8 bases. This CDR3 comprises 15 residues. The trim removed 5 bases at V and 5 bases at J, leaving 9 bases unmatched. The V gene's germline CDR1 is SNHLY and CDR2 FYNNEI. CDR3 sequence: CASSRLAAGGDTQYF. The CDR3 DNA reads TGTGCCAGCAGTCGGCTAGCGGCGGGAGGAGATACGCAGTATTTT.

This clone has only one observation. The chain links TRBV7-9 to TRBJ2-3; 7 bases match TRBD2. Germline lookup yields CDR1 SEHNR and CDR2 FQNEAQ (reference sequence). This CDR3 is 15 amino acids long. The trim removed 4 bases at V and 5 bases at J, leaving 9 bases unmatched. The CDR3 sequence is CASSSPAGGVDTQYF. CDR3 nucleotide sequence: TGTGCCAGCAGCTCCCCAGCTGGGGGGGTAGATACGCAGTATTTT.

This clone was detected once. The genes are TRBV10-3 and TRBJ1-2; unclear D gene. Germline V lookup: CDR1 ENHRY, CDR2 SYGVKD. The CDR3 totals 12 residues. With 8 bases removed from V and 8 bases from J, the gap between germline ends came to 15 bases. The CDR3: CAISLGLAGYTF. The CDR3 DNA sequence: TGTGCCATCTCCCTTGGACTGGCCGGCTACACCTTC.

The V and J genes are TRBV9 and TRBJ1-2; 8 bases map to TRBD1. The germline V gene encodes CDR1 SGDLS and CDR2 YYNGEE. The CDR3 is made up of 17 amino acids. J lost 2 bases, V lost 0 bases, and 9 bases had no gene match. In nucleotides, the CDR3 is TGTGCCAGCAGCGTAGTGCCTGGACAGGGCCGGAACTATGGCTACACCTTC. This translates into CASSVVPGQGRNYGYTF.

J is TRBJ2-3 and V is TRBV7-9; 12 positions match TRBD2. Germline trimming cut 3 bases from V and 4 bases from J; bases unmatched to any gene: 5. CDR1 is SEHNR, CDR2 FQNEAQ, per germline (reference sequence). The CDR3 spans 16 residues. The CDR3 DNA sequence: TGTGCCAGCAGCTTCAGACTAGCGGGGGTACCAGATACGCAGTATTTT. It is translated as CASSFRLAGVPDTQYF. Based on the CDR3 plus reference TRBV7-9 and TRBJ2-3, the full variable domain is DTGVSQNPRHKITKRGQNVTFRCDPISEHNRLYWYRQTLGQGPEFLTYFQNEAQLEKSRLLSDRFSAERPKGSFSTLEIQRTEQGDSAMYLCASSFRLAGVPDTQYFGPGTRLTVL.

This clone was seen a handful of times. The CDR3 here is CASSLWGTSGGAGEQYF. CDR3 in DNA: TGTGCCAGCAGCTTATGGGGGACTAGCGGGGGAGCCGGCGAGCAGTACTTC. The chain recombines TRBV7-9 with TRBJ2-7; TRBD2 agrees at 14 bases. CDR1 and CDR2 (germline): SEHNR, FQNEAQ (reference sequence). The CDR3 length is 17 residues. Germline trimming cut 2 bases from V and 6 bases from J; bases unmatched to any gene: 9.

J is TRBJ2-3 and V is TRBV5-3; 11 nucleotides line up with TRBD2. TRBV5-3 is sorted into the ORF group, with uncertain function. V was pared by 3 bases and J by 8 bases, with 8 bases of the junction left unmatched. The CDR3 is 15 residues long. CDR3 in DNA: TGTGCCAGAAGCTCTAGCGGGGGGCGACCCCCTACGCAGTATTTT. Translation: CARSSSGGRPPTQYF.

The chain employs TRBV5-6 and TRBJ2-5, with D maybe TRBD1 (5 bases). The CDR3 extends over 16 amino acids. The V end lost 0 bases, the J end lost 1 base, and 13 bases lay between the germline ends. Looked up from germline, CDR1 is SGHDT and CDR2 is YYEEEE. The CDR3 DNA reads TGTGCCAGCAGCTTGGGGTTCCAGGGCCTCCAAGAGACCCAGTACTTC. Protein sequence: CASSLGFQGLQETQYF.

In its sample, this clone was seen a few times. The V call is TRBV19, the J call TRBJ2-3; 7 nucleotides match TRBD1. Trimming cost V 5 bases and J 3 bases; bases outside gene matches: 14. From germline, CDR1 is LNHDA and CDR2 SQIVND (reference sequence). The length of the CDR3 is 17 residues. As DNA, the CDR3 is TGTGCCAGTAGTGCGTTTAAGACTCCGACAGGGACAGATACGCAGTATTTT. Its translation: CASSAFKTPTGTDTQYF.

This clone was seen a handful of times. This chain connects TRBV6-5 to TRBJ2-1, with 8 bases fitting TRBD1. V shed 5 bases, J shed 3 bases, and the junction held 6 bases outside the gene matches. The CDR3 spans 15 residues. CDR1 is MNHEY, CDR2 SVGAGI, per germline. The CDR3 DNA reads TGTGCCAGCAGTGCGACAGGGGTGAACTACAATGAGCAGTTCTTC. Translated, it gives CASSATGVNYNEQFF.

The count of this clone is one. The gene calls are TRBV28 and TRBJ1-5; D might be TRBD1 (5 bases). This CDR3 contains 19 residues. The germline gives CDR1 MDHEN, CDR2 SYDVKM. V was pared by 3 bases and J by 2 bases, with 23 bases between. The CDR3 loop reads CASSLWGSLGPGRNQPQHF. The CDR3, as DNA: TGTGCCAGCAGTTTGTGGGGATCGTTGGGGCCAGGGCGCAATCAGCCCCAGCATTTT.

This clone appeared a few times. The CDR3 does not end in the conserved phenylalanine or tryptophan, so this is likely a read error. It is unclear where the CDR3 begins or ends on the DNA, so no DNA is shown, and the CDR3 is as TCRdb lists it. The V call is TRBV6-7, the J call TRBJ2-7; the tabulated D call, TRBD2, remains unverified against the DNA. TRBV6-7 is filed as an ORF, its function uncertain. The CDR3 length equals 9 residues, ends included. CDR3 amino acids: CASVGPGGL.

This rearrangement joins TRBV5-1 to TRBJ1-1, with D perhaps TRBD1 (5 bases). V was shortened by 5 bases and J by 8 bases, with 16 bases between the two germline ends. Germline loops: CDR1 SGHRS, CDR2 YFSETQ. There are 13 residues in the CDR3. CDR3 loop: CASRGGGGSEAFF. The CDR3 DNA reads TGCGCCAGCAGAGGCGGGGGGGGATCGGAAGCTTTCTTT.

V usage is TRBV7-9 and J usage is TRBJ1-4, with D tentatively TRBD1 (6 bases). CDR3 length: 15 amino acids. Deletions cut 3 bases from V and 6 bases from J, with 14 bases between. CDR1 is SEHNR, CDR2 FQNEAQ, per germline (reference sequence). DNA for the CDR3: TGTGCCAGCAGCTTGTCCTACAGGGCGGATGAAAAACTGTTTTTT. Amino acids: CASSLSYRADEKLFF.

This chain uses TRBV19 with TRBJ1-3; D is undetermined. The CDR3 has 14 amino acids. Germline lookup yields CDR1 LNHDA and CDR2 SQIVND (reference sequence). Trimming took off 4 bases at V and 0 bases at J, with 7 bases between the two ends. Written as DNA, the CDR3 is TGTGCCAGTAGTACCCCCCTCTCTGGAAACACCATATATTTT. Amino acid sequence: CASSTPLSGNTIYF.